This record concerns one TCR beta chain sequence. Its antigen is unidentified. The PCR had 60 Vbeta and 13 Jbeta primers. Assay used: immunoSEQ multiplex PCR; TCRdb lists only in-frame clones, some missing. In the table there are some 150,000 clones, around 82% of which are singletons. This entry belongs to a study of cytomegalovirus exposure and HLA in healthy donors. The study's findings and limits: In an earlier analysis, most TCR beta V segments were productive about 87% or about 30% of the time. Using the classifier, cytomegalovirus status was reportedly diagnosed with high specificity and sensitivity. Most TCR sequences showed up rarely, but some public TCRs showed up in many donors.

The source of this sequence is a woman in her forties or fifties in good health and CMV-seropositive. Source material: PBMCs.

CDR3 in DNA: TGTGCCAGCAGCTTAGCGTGGCGGGGGGCAGATACGCAGTATTTT. Amino acids: CASSLAWRGADTQYF. This chain uses TRBV7-8 with TRBJ2-3; 8 nucleotides align to TRBD2. Germline assignment: CDR1 SGHVS and CDR2 FQNEAQ. The CDR3 extends over 15 amino acids. Germline trimming cut 0 bases from V and 4 bases from J; bases unmatched to any gene: 3.